Each of the 5 T cell receptor beta chains below was sequenced from the same sample in a study of control samples from healthy donors and cancer patients. Profiling relied on immunoSEQ multiplex PCR, and the TCRdb table lists in-frame clones only, not all of them. The repertoire table contains 150,000 to 200,000 clones. Sample: blood. These receptors all come from a woman aged 30 to 39 in good health.

This chain links TRBV6-4 with TRBJ1-5; D call uncertain. CDR3 length: 13 amino acids. V lost 5 bases, J lost 5 bases, and 10 bases lay in between. Germline V CDR1 and CDR2: MRHNA, SNTAGT. The chain's CDR3 is CASSTQGDQPQHF. Here the CDR3 DNA reads TGTGCCAGCAGTACCCAAGGTGATCAGCCCCAGCATTTT.

This rearrangement joins TRBV3-1 (or the pseudogene TRBV3-2) to TRBJ2-5; 7 bases align to TRBD2. CDR3 length equals 15 residues. V shed 1 base and J 5 bases; nucleotides not matched to a gene: 7. From germline, CDR1 is LGHDT and CDR2 YNNKEL (reference sequence). CDR3: CASSQVGRVGETQYF. The CDR3, as DNA: TGTGCCAGCAGCCAAGTTGGGAGGGTCGGCGAGACCCAGTACTTC.

This chain uses TRBV18 with TRBJ2-7; 8 bases are shared with TRBD2. V shed 0 bases, J shed 3 bases, and the junction held 4 bases outside the gene matches. This CDR3 has 15 residues. CDR1 and CDR2 (germline): KGHSH, LQKENI. DNA of the CDR3: TGTGCCAGCTCACCACCCAGAAGCGGGGGCTACGAGCAGTACTTC. Protein product: CASSPPRSGGYEQYF.

The chain joins TRBV2 to TRBJ1-2; D perhaps matches TRBD1 (5 bases). V lost 6 bases and J 12 bases, leaving 14 bases between the germline ends. The CDR3 is 11 residues long. Germline CDR1 and CDR2: SNHLY and FYNNEI. The CDR3 bases are TGTGCCAGCAGGGGATCCGGGACGAACACCTTC. Its protein is CASRGSGTNTF.

The genes are TRBV18 and TRBJ1-1; TRBD1 is a possible D gene (5 bases). V lost 2 bases and J 3 bases, leaving 13 bases between the germline ends. CDR3 size: 15 residues. Germline V gene lookup returns CDR1 KGHSH and CDR2 LQKENI. The CDR3 nucleotides are TGTGCCAGCTCACCATCAGGGACGTTATACACTGAAGCTTTCTTT. It codes for CASSPSGTLYTEAFF.